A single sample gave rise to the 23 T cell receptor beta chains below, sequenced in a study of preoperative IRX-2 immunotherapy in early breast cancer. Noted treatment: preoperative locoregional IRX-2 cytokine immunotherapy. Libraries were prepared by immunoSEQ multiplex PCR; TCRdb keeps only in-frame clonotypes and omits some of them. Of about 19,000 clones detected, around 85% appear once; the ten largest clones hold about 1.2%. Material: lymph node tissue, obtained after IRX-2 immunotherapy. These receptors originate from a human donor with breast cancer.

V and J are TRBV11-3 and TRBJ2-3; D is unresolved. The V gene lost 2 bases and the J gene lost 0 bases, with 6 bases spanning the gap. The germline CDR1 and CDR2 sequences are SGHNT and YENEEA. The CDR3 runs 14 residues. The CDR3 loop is CASSLPASTDTQYF. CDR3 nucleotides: TGTGCCAGCAGCTTACCAGCTAGCACAGATACGCAGTATTTT.

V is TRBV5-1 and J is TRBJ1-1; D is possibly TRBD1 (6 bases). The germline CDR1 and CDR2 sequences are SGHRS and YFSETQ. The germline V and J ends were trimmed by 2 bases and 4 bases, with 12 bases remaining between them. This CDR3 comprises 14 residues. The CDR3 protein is CASSFTTGSTEAFF. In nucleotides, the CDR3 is TGCGCCAGCAGCTTCACTACAGGGTCCACTGAAGCTTTCTTT.

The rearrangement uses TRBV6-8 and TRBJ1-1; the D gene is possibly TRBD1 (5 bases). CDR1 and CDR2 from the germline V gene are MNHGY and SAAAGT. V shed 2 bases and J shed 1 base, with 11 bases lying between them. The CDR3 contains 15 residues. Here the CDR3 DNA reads TGTGCCAGCAGTTACGGGGACGGAGGGAACACTGAAGCTTTCTTT. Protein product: CASSYGDGGNTEAFF.

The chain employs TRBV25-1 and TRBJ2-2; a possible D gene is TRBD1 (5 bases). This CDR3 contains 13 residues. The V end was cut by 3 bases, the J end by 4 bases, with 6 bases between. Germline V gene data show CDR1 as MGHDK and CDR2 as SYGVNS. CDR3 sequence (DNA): TGTGCCAGCAGTGAGACAGTCACCGGGGAGCTGTTTTTT. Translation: CASSETVTGELFF.

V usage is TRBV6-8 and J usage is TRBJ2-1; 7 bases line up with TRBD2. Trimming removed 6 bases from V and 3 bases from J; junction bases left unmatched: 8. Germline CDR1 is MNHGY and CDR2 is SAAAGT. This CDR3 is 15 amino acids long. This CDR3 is CASSLAAVVYNEQFF. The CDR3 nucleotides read TGTGCCAGCAGCCTAGCGGCGGTAGTCTACAATGAGCAGTTCTTC.

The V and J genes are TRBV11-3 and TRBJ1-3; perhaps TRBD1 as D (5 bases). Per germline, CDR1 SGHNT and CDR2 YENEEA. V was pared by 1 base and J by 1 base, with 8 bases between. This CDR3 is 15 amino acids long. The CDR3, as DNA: TGTGCCAGCAGCTTAGGGGGGTTTTCTGGAAACACCATATATTTT. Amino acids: CASSLGGFSGNTIYF. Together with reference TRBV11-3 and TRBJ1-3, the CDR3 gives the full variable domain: EAGVVQSPRYKIIEKKQPVAFWCNPISGHNTLYWYLQNLGQGPELLIRYENEEAVDDSQLPKDRFSAERLKGVDSTLKIQPAELGDSAVYLCASSLGGFSGNTIYFGEGSWLTVV.

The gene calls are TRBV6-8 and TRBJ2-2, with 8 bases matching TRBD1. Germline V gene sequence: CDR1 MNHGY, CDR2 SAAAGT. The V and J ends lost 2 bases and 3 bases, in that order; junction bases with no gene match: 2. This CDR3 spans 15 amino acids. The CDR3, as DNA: TGTGCCAGCAGTTACGGACAGGGCTACACCGGGGAGCTGTTTTTT. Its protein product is CASSYGQGYTGELFF.

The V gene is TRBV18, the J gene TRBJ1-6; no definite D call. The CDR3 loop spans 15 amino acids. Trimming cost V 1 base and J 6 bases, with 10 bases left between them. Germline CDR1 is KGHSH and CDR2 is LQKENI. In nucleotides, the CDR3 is TGTGCCAGCTCACCACTAGGGAGTGGTAATTCACCCCTCCACTTT. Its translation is CASSPLGSGNSPLHF.

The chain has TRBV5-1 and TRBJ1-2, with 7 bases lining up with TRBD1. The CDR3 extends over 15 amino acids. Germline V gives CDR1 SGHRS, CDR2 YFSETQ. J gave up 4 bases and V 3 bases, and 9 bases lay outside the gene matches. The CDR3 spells CASSYQTGTSYGYTF. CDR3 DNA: TGCGCCAGCAGCTACCAGACAGGGACGAGCTATGGCTACACCTTC. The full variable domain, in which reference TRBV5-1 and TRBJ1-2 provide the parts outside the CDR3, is KAGVTQTPRYLIKTRGQQVTLSCSPISGHRSVSWYQQTPGQGLQFLFEYFSETQRNKGNFPGRFSGRQFSNSRSEMNVSTLELGDSALYLCASSYQTGTSYGYTFGSGTRLTVV.

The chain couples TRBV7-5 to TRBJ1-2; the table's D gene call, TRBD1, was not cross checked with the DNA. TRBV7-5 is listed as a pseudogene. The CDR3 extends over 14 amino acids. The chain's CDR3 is CASSLGPGAGGYTF. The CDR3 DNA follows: TGTGCCAGCAGCTTGGGACCAGGGGCAGGTGGCTACACCTTC.

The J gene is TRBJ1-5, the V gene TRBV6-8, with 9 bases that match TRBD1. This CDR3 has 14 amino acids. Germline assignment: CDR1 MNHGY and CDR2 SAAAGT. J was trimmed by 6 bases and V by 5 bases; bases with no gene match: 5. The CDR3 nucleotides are TGTGCCAGCAGTGCTTACAGGGGGCCTCAGCCCCAGCATTTT. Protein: CASSAYRGPQPQHF.

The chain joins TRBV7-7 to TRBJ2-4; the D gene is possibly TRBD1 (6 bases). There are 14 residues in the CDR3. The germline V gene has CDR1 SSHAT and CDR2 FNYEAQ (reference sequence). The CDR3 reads CASRSRGGKNIQYF. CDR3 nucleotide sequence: TGTGCAAGTCGCTCTAGAGGGGGAAAAAACATTCAGTACTTC.

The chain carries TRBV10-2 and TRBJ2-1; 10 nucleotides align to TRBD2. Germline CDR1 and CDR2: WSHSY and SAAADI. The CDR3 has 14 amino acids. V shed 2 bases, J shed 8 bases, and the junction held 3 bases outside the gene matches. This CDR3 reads CASSEQAGGYEQFF. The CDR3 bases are TGCGCCAGCAGTGAGCAAGCGGGGGGGTATGAGCAGTTCTTC.

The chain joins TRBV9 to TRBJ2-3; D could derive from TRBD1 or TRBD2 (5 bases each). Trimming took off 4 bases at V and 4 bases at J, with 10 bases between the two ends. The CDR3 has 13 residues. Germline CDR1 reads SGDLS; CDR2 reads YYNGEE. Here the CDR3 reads CASSPSRADTQYF. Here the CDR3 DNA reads TGTGCCAGCAGCCCTAGCAGGGCAGATACGCAGTATTTT.

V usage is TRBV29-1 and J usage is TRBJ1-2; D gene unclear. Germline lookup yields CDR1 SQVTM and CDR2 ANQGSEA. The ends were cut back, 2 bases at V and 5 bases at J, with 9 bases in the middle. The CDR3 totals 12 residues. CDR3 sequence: CSVEKGQYGYTF. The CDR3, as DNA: TGCAGCGTTGAAAAGGGCCAATATGGCTACACCTTC.

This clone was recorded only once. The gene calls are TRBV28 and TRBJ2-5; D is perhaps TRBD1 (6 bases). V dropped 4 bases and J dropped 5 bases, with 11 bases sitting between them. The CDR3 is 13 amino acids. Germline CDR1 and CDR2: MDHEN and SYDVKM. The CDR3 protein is CASSSGVMETQYF. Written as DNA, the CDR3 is TGTGCCAGCAGTTCAGGGGTGATGGAGACCCAGTACTTC.

The CDR3 region has the DNA TGTGCCAGTAAAAATGCGGGGGCCCTTGGTCAGCCCCAGCATTTT. Its protein is CASKNAGALGQPQHF. This sequence joins TRBV19 and TRBJ1-5; D might be TRBD1 (6 bases). The CDR3 covers 15 residues. CDR1 and CDR2 (germline): LNHDA, SQIVND (reference sequence). Trimming left V 7 bases short and J 6 bases short, with 19 bases between.

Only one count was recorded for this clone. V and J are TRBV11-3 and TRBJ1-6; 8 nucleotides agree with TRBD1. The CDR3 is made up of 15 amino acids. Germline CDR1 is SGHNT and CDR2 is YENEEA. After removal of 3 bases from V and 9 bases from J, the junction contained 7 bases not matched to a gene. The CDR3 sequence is CASSFRQGMASPLHF. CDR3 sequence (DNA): TGTGCCAGCAGCTTCCGACAGGGGATGGCTTCACCCCTCCACTTT. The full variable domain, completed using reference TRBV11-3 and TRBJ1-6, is EAGVVQSPRYKIIEKKQPVAFWCNPISGHNTLYWYLQNLGQGPELLIRYENEEAVDDSQLPKDRFSAERLKGVDSTLKIQPAELGDSAVYLCASSFRQGMASPLHFGNGTRLTVT.

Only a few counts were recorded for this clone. CDR3 nucleotides: TGCAGCGTTGAGAGACTAGCGGACAATGAGCAGTTCTTC. Amino acid sequence: CSVERLADNEQFF. The V call is TRBV29-1, the J call TRBJ2-1, with 9 bases fitting TRBD2. The CDR3 is 13 amino acids. The V and J ends lost 3 bases and 5 bases, in that order; junction bases with no gene match: 2. Germline loops: CDR1 SQVTM, CDR2 ANQGSEA.

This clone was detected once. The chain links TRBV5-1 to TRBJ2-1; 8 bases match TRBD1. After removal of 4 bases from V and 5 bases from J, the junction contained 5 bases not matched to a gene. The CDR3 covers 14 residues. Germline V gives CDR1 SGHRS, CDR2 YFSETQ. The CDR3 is CASSLGQGNNEQFF. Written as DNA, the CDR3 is TGCGCCAGCAGCCTAGGACAGGGAAACAATGAGCAGTTCTTC.

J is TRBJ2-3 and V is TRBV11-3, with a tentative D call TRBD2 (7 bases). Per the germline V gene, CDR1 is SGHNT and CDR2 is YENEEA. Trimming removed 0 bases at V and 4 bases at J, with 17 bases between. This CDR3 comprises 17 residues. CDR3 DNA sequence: TGTGCCAGCAGCTTAGATCCTGCGGGGGCCCTCGCAGATACGCAGTATTTT. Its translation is CASSLDPAGALADTQYF.

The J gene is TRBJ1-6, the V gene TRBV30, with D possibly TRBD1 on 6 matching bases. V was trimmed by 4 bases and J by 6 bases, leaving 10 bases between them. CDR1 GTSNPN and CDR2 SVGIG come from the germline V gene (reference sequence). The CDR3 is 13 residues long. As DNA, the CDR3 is TGTGCCTGGAAAACAGGGTTTAATTCACCCCTCCACTTT. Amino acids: CAWKTGFNSPLHF. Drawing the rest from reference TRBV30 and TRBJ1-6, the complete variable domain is SQTIHQWPATLVQPVGSPLSLECTVEGTSNPNLYWYRQAAGRGLQLLFYSVGIGQISSEVPQNLSASRPQDRQFILSSKKLLLSDSGFYLCAWKTGFNSPLHFGNGTRLTVT.

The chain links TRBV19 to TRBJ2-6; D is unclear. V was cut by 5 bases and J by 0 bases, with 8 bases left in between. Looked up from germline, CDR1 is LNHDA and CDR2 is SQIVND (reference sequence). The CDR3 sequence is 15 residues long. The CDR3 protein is CASSAYSSGANVLTF. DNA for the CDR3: TGTGCCAGTAGTGCCTATTCCTCTGGGGCCAACGTCCTGACTTTC. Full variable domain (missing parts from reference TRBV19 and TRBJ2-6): DGGITQSPKYLFRKEGQNVTLSCEQNLNHDAMYWYRQDPGQGLRLIYYSQIVNDFQKGDIAEGYSVSREKKESFPLTVTSAQKNPTAFYLCASSAYSSGANVLTFGAGSRLTVL.